This entry lists 15 T cell receptor beta chains sequenced from one sample in a study of blood T cell repertoires in COVID-19. The repertoire was sequenced with immunoSEQ multiplex PCR; TCRdb's copy has only in-frame clones and lacks some. The sample yields around 100,000 clones, approximately 84% seen once. Sequences were obtained from peripheral blood. These receptors were taken from a woman in her fifties or sixties with acute or convalescent COVID-19.

The rearrangement links TRBV4-2 to TRBJ2-2, with TRBD1 identical over 7 bases. Germline V gives CDR1 LGHNA, CDR2 YNFKEQ. The V segment lost 3 bases and the J segment 4 bases; nucleotides outside the gene matches: 20. The CDR3 is 20 amino acids. Written as DNA, the CDR3 is TGTGCCAGCAGCCAGACGTGGGTCCCTGCCTTAGGGGGCCGCACCGGGGAGCTGTTTTTT. It codes for CASSQTWVPALGGRTGELFF.

The chain recombines TRBV28 with TRBJ2-2, with unresolved D. Deletions cut 3 bases from V and 0 bases from J, with 5 bases between. CDR1 and CDR2 from the germline V gene are MDHEN and SYDVKM. The CDR3 has 14 amino acids. DNA for the CDR3: TGTGCCAGCAGTTTTCGTCCGAACACCGGGGAGCTGTTTTTT. Translation gives CASSFRPNTGELFF.

This clone was observed a few times. The V call is TRBV19, the J call TRBJ1-1, with 9 bases that match TRBD1. The CDR3 loop spans 16 amino acids. Trimming at V came to 5 bases and at J to 0 bases, leaving 7 bases not matched to a gene. Germline-derived CDR1 and CDR2 are LNHDA and SQIVND (reference sequence). Here the CDR3 reads CASSARDRAMNTEAFF. The CDR3 nucleotides are TGTGCCAGTAGTGCCCGGGACAGGGCAATGAACACTGAAGCTTTCTTT.

The V and J genes are TRBV28 and TRBJ1-1; 8 bases agree with TRBD1. Germline V CDR1 and CDR2: MDHEN, SYDVKM. V lost 1 base to trimming and J lost 1 base; unmatched junction nucleotides: 2. This CDR3 region has 15 residues. CDR3 in DNA: TGTGCCAGCAGTTTATCACAGGGGGGGAACACTGAAGCTTTCTTT. It codes for CASSLSQGGNTEAFF.

This clone was recorded only once. The chain joins TRBV2 to TRBJ2-1, with TRBD2 identical over 14 bases. CDR1 and CDR2 from the germline V gene are SNHLY and FYNNEI. The CDR3 length is 16 residues. V gave up 8 bases and J gave up 1 base; unmatched junction bases: 4. CDR3 DNA: TGTGCCAGCGGGACTAGCGGGGGTAGGTCCTACAATGAGCAGTTCTTC. This gives the protein CASGTSGGRSYNEQFF.

V gene TRBV20-1 combines with J gene TRBJ1-1, with TRBD1 matching 7 bases. The CDR3 consists of 11 residues. V gave up 5 bases and J gave up 6 bases; unmatched junction bases: 3. CDR1 is DFQATT, CDR2 SNEGSKA, per germline (reference sequence). Written as DNA, the CDR3 is TGCAGTGCTCTTCAGGGGGCTGAAGCTTTCTTT. Protein product: CSALQGAEAFF.

This sequence joins TRBV3-1 (or the pseudogene TRBV3-2) and TRBJ1-5; D is uncertain. Per germline, CDR1 LGHDT and CDR2 YNNKEL (reference sequence). The CDR3 length is 11 residues. V was pared by 4 bases and J by 5 bases, with 3 bases between. CDR3 DNA: TGTGCCAGCAGCCCTGATCAGCCCCAGCATTTT. The encoded protein is CASSPDQPQHF.

This chain connects TRBV7-6 to TRBJ1-3, with a possible D match to TRBD1 (5 bases). The V end was cut by 1 base, the J end by 0 bases, with 13 bases between. The CDR3 extends over 17 amino acids. Germline assignment: CDR1 SGHVS and CDR2 FNYEAQ. The CDR3 DNA reads TGTGCCAGCAGCTTAGGGCCTGGCAGGGACTCTGGAAACACCATATATTTT. It specifies CASSLGPGRDSGNTIYF.

The chain couples TRBV30 to TRBJ1-1; D is possibly TRBD1 (5 bases). The CDR3 length is 13 residues. The germline V and J ends were trimmed by 3 bases and 2 bases, with 10 bases remaining between them. The germline CDR1 and CDR2 sequences are GTSNPN and SVGIG (reference sequence). The DNA of the CDR3 is TGTGCCTGGAGCCAAAGGGGTAACACTGAAGCTTTCTTT. Its translation: CAWSQRGNTEAFF.

V and J are TRBV2 and TRBJ1-2; no clear D gene. The germline V gene has CDR1 SNHLY and CDR2 FYNNEI. V lost 7 bases and J 3 bases, leaving 12 bases between the germline ends. The CDR3 is 13 residues long. The CDR3, as DNA: TGTGCCAGCACCCGAGAGCGAGACTATGGCTACACCTTC. It translates to CASTRERDYGYTF.

The CDR3 here is CASSRHRGTEAFF. DNA for the CDR3: TGTGCCAGCAGCCGCCACCGAGGTACTGAAGCTTTCTTT. This chain links TRBV11-3 with TRBJ1-1; unclear D gene. This CDR3 region has 13 residues. V was trimmed by 5 bases and J by 5 bases, leaving 12 bases between them. Per the germline V gene, CDR1 is SGHNT and CDR2 is YENEEA. Drawing the rest from reference TRBV11-3 and TRBJ1-1, the complete variable domain is EAGVVQSPRYKIIEKKQPVAFWCNPISGHNTLYWYLQNLGQGPELLIRYENEEAVDDSQLPKDRFSAERLKGVDSTLKIQPAELGDSAVYLCASSRHRGTEAFFGQGTRLTVV.

This clone has a handful of counts. The CDR3 bases are TGTGCCAGCAGCTTAGGTACAGGGACTGGAAACACCATATATTTT. Protein sequence: CASSLGTGTGNTIYF. The chain recombines TRBV11-2 with TRBJ1-3; a possible D gene is TRBD1 (6 bases). CDR3 length: 15 amino acids. Trimming left V 1 base short and J 2 bases short, with 9 bases between. Germline lookup yields CDR1 SGHAT and CDR2 FQNNGV. The full variable domain, completed using reference TRBV11-2 and TRBJ1-3, is EAGVAQSPRYKIIEKRQSVAFWCNPISGHATLYWYQQILGQGPKLLIQFQNNGVVDDSQLPKDRFSAERLKGVDSTLKIQPAKLEDSAVYLCASSLGTGTGNTIYFGEGSWLTVV.

This chain connects TRBV2 to TRBJ2-5, with 8 bases fitting TRBD1. V dropped 6 bases and J dropped 1; count of bases not matched to a gene: 4. Germline V gene lookup returns CDR1 SNHLY and CDR2 FYNNEI. CDR3 length: 14 residues. CDR3 region: CASSRDRSQETQYF. CDR3 DNA: TGTGCCAGCAGCCGGGACAGGAGCCAAGAGACCCAGTACTTC.

V is TRBV2 and J is TRBJ1-1, with D unclear. Germline values: CDR1 SNHLY, CDR2 FYNNEI. V lost 4 bases, J lost 1 base, and 7 bases lay in between. CDR3 length: 13 residues. The CDR3 spells CASSVGQNTEAFF. Here the CDR3 DNA reads TGTGCCAGCAGTGTGGGCCAGAACACTGAAGCTTTCTTT.

The rearrangement links TRBV7-2 to TRBJ1-2, with 8 nucleotides matching TRBD1. The CDR3 spans 15 residues. V lost 3 bases, J lost 4 bases, and 7 bases stayed unmatched. Germline CDR1 SGHTA, CDR2 FQGNSA. The CDR3 sequence: CASSFVGQGSYGYTF. CDR3 nucleotide sequence: TGTGCCAGCAGCTTTGTCGGACAGGGAAGCTATGGCTACACCTTC.